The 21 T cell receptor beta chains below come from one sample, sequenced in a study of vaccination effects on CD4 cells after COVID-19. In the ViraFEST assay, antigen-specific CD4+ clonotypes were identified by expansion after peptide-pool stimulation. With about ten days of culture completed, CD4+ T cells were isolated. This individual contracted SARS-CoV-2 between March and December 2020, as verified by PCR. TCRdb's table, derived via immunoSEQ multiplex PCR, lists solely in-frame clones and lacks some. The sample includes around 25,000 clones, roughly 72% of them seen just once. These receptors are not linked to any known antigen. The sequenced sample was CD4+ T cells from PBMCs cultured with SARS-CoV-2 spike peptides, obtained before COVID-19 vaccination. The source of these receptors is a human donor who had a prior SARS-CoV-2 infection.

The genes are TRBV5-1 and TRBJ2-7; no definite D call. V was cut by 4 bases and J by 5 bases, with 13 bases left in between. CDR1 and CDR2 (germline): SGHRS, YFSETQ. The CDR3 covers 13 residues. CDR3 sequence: CASSGLVSHEQYF. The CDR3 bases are TGCGCCAGCAGCGGTCTTGTAAGCCACGAGCAGTACTTC.

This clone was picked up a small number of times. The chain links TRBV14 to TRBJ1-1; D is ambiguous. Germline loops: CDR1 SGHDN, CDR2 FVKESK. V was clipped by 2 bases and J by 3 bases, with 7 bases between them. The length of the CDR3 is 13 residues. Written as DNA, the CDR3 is TGTGCCAGCAGCCAACAGGAGGACACTGAAGCTTTCTTT. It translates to CASSQQEDTEAFF. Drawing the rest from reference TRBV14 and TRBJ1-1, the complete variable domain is EAGVTQFPSHSVIEKGQTVTLRCDPISGHDNLYWYRRVMGKEIKFLLHFVKESKQDESGMPNNRFLAERTGGTYSTLKVQPAELEDSGVYFCASSQQEDTEAFFGQGTRLTVV.

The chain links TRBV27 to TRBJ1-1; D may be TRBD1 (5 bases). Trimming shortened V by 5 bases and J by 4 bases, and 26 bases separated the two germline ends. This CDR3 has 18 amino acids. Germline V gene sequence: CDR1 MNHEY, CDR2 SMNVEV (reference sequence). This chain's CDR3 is CASSPTSWGGYQGTEAFF. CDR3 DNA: TGTGCCAGCAGTCCGACGAGTTGGGGGGGGTATCAGGGCACTGAAGCTTTCTTT.

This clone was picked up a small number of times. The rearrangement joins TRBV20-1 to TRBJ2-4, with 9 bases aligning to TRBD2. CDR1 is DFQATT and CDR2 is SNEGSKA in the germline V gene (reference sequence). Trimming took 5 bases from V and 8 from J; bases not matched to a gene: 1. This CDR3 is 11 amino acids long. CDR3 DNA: TGCAGTGCTGGACTAGCGCACATTCAGTACTTC. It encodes CSAGLAHIQYF.

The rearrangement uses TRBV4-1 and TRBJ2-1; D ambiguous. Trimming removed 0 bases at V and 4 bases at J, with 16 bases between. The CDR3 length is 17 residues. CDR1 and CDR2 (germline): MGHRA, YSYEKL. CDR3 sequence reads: CASSQDPVRTTYNEQFF. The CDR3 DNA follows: TGCGCCAGCAGCCAAGATCCCGTCCGAACCACATACAATGAGCAGTTCTTC.

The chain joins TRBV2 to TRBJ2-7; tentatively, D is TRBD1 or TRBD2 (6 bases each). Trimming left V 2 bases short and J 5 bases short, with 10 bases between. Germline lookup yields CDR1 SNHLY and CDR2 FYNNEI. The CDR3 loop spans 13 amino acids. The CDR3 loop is CASSETGGHEQYF. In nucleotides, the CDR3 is TGTGCCAGCAGTGAAACCGGGGGCCACGAGCAGTACTTC.

CDR3 in DNA: TGTGCCAGCAGCCGGACTAGCGGGAGGGCCGGGGAGCTGTTTTTT. Residues: CASSRTSGRAGELFF. The chain carries TRBV11-2 and TRBJ2-2; 15 nucleotides align to TRBD2. Per germline, CDR1 SGHAT and CDR2 FQNNGV. CDR3 length equals 15 residues. J was trimmed by 6 bases and V by 5 bases; bases with no gene match: 1.

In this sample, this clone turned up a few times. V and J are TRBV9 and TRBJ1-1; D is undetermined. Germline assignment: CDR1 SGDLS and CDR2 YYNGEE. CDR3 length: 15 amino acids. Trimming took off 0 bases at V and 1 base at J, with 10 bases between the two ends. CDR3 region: CASSVVVGRNTEAFF. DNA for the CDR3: TGTGCCAGCAGCGTAGTGGTAGGCAGGAACACTGAAGCTTTCTTT.

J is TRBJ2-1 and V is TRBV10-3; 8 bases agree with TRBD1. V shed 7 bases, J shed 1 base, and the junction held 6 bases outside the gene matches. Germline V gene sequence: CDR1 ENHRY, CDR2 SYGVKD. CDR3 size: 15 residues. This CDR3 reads CAIMTGQGSYNEQFF. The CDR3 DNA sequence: TGTGCCATCATGACAGGACAGGGTTCCTACAATGAGCAGTTCTTC.

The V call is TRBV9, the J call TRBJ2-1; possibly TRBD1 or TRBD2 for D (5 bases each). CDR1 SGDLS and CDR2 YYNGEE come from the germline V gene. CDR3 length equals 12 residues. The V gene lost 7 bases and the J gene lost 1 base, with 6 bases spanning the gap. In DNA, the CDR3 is TGTGCCAGCGGGGGTTCCTACAATGAGCAGTTCTTC. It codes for CASGGSYNEQFF.

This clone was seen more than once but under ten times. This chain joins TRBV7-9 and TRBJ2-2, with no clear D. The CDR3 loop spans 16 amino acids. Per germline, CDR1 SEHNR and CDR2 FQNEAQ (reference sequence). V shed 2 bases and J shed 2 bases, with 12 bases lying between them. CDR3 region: CASSLLIGVNTGELFF. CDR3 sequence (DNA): TGTGCCAGCAGCTTACTTATTGGTGTAAACACCGGGGAGCTGTTTTTT.

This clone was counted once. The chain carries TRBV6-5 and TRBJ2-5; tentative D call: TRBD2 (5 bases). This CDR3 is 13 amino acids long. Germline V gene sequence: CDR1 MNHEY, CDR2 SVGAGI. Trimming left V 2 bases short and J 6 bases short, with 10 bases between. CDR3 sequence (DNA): TGTGCCAGCAGTTACGAAAGGGAGCAGACCCAGTACTTC. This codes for CASSYEREQTQYF.

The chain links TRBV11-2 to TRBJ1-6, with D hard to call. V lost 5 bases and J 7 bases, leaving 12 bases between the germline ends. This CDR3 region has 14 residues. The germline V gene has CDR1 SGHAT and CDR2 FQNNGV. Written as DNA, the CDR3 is TGTGCCAGCAGCCCCTGGCAGCCGAATTCACCCCTCCACTTT. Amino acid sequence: CASSPWQPNSPLHF.

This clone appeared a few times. Written as DNA, the CDR3 is TGTGCTAGTGGTCAGGGGGCCTTATTCACAGATACGCAGTATTTT. It yields the protein CASGQGALFTDTQYF. The chain is built from TRBV12-5 and TRBJ2-3; 8 bases match TRBD1. J was trimmed by 2 bases and V by 5 bases; bases with no gene match: 6. CDR1 is LGHNT, CDR2 FRNRAP, per germline. This CDR3 contains 15 residues. Variable domain in full (rest from reference TRBV12-5 and TRBJ2-3): DARVTQTPRHKVTEMGQEVTMRCQPILGHNTVFWYRQTMMQGLELLAYFRNRAPLDDSGMPKDRFSAEMPDATLATLKIQPSEPRDSAVYFCASGQGALFTDTQYFGPGTRLTVL.

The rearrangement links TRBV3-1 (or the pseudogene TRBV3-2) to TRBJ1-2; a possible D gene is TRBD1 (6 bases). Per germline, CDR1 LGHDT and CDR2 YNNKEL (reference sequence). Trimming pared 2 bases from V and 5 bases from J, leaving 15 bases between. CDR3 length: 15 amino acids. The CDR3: CASSQYIGGGYGYTF. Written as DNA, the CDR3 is TGTGCCAGCAGCCAATATATCGGGGGCGGGTATGGCTACACCTTC.

CDR3 DNA sequence: TGTGCCAGCAGTTACTTCCTCCAGGCGGGCTACACCTTC. This sequence encodes CASSYFLQAGYTF. The chain links TRBV6-5 to TRBJ1-2; D ambiguous. CDR3 length: 13 residues. Trimming shortened V by 1 base and J by 8 bases, and 11 bases separated the two germline ends. Looked up from germline, CDR1 is MNHEY and CDR2 is SVGAGI.

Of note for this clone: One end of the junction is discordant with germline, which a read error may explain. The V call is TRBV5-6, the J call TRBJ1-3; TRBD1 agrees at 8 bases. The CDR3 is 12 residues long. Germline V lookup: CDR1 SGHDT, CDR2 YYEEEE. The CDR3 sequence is CASSLEGQASGF. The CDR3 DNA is TGTGCCAGCAGCTTGGAGGGACAGGCCTCGGGGTTT.

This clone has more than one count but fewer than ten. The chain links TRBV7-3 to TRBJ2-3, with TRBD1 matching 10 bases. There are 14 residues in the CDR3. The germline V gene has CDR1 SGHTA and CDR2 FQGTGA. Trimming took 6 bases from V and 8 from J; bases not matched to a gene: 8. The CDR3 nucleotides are TGTGCCAGCAGAGGGACAGGGGAATGGAGTACGCAGTATTTT. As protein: CASRGTGEWSTQYF.

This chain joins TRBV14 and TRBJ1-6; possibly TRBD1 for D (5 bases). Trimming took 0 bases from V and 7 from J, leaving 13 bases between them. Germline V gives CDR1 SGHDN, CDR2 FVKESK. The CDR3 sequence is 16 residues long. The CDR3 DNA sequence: TGTGCCAGCAGCCAAGATGCGGTACAGGCGAATTCACCCCTCCACTTT. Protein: CASSQDAVQANSPLHF.

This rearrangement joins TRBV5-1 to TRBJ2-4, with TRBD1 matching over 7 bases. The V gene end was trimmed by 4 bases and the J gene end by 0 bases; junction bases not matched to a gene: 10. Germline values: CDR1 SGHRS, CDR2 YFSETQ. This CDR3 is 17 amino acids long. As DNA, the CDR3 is TGCGCCAGCAGCACACGACCGGGACAGCTAGCCAAAAACATTCAGTACTTC. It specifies CASSTRPGQLAKNIQYF.

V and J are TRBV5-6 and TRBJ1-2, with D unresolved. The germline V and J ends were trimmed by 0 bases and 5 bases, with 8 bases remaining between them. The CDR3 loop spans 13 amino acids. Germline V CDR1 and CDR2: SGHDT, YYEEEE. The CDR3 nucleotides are TGTGCCAGCAGCTTGGGGTCGTCTTATGGCTACACCTTC. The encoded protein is CASSLGSSYGYTF.